The T cell receptor (beta chain) under discussion was sequenced for a study of OX40 agonist ivuxolimab in advanced cancers. The repertoire was sequenced with immunoSEQ multiplex PCR; TCRdb's copy has only in-frame clones and lacks some. The sample records 89,000 or so clones, around 90% being singletons. The V gene's germline CDR1 is MDHEN and CDR2 SYDVKM. Trimming pared 6 bases from V and 7 bases from J, leaving 15 bases between. This CDR3 is built from 13 residues. The sample consisted of CD4+ or CD8+ T cells sorted from blood, taken in a trial of the OX40 agonist ivuxolimab. This chain uses TRBV28 with TRBJ1-1; D uncertain. The sequence was collected from an adult with an advanced solid tumor such as melanoma, head and neck, liver or kidney cancer. CDR3 DNA sequence: TGTGCCAGCAGCCCATCGGGCCCTTTTGAAGCTTTCTTT. The encoded protein is CASSPSGPFEAFF.